This T cell receptor beta chain was captured by sequencing in a study of blood T cell repertoires in COVID-19. CDR3 length: 12 amino acids. Trimming pared 2 bases from V and 7 bases from J, leaving 11 bases between. CDR1 is GTSNPN, CDR2 SVGIG, per germline (reference sequence). Seattle researchers signed up patients amid active infection and tracked them longitudinally. Measured with immunoSEQ multiplex PCR; TCRdb has only the in-frame clones, and not every one. This sample carries around 310,000 clones, 85% to 90% of them seen once, and the ten largest clones take approximately 0.98%. The sample was peripheral blood. The source is a middle-aged woman with COVID-19, enrolled during active disease. The J gene is TRBJ1-2, the V gene TRBV30; the D is unclear. CDR3: CAWSPRTGGYTF. In DNA form, the CDR3 reads TGTGCCTGGAGTCCCCGGACTGGTGGCTACACCTTC.